This is a list of T cell receptor beta chains from one sample in a study of a mutant IDH1 vaccine in newly diagnosed glioma. These receptors have no known antigen. Clones were sequenced by immunoSEQ multiplex PCR, and TCRdb holds only the in-frame ones, with some missing. The sample lists tens of thousands of clones; about 87% were seen once. Sequencing was performed on PBMCs, taken from a glioma patient whose treatment included an IDH1 peptide vaccine. These receptors were obtained from a man aged 40-49 years with glioma. The CDR3 runs from the conserved cysteine through the conserved F or W. Each record gives: J gene, clone size, V gene, D gene, CDR3 protein, CDR3 DNA. A D gene is named only where the DNA matches it firmly. The size field is filled for only some rows; it gives once, few, many or a size class.

TRBJ2-2	NA	TRBV19	TRBD1	CASSGTGAGELFF	TGTGCCAGTAGTGGGACAGGGGCCGGGGAGCTGTTTTTT
TRBJ1-2	NA	TRBV7-6	NA	CASSPIGQYGYTF	TGTGCCAGCAGCCCCATTGGGCAGTATGGCTACACCTTC
TRBJ1-1	NA	TRBV28	TRBD1	CASRGTGGMNTEAFF	TGTGCCAGCAGGGGAACAGGGGGCATGAACACTGAAGCTTTCTTT
TRBJ1-5	NA	TRBV19	NA	CASSNSGKQPQHF	TGTGCCAGTAGTAACTCGGGGAAGCAGCCCCAGCATTTT
TRBJ2-1	NA	TRBV7-2	TRBD2	CASSSGLVSNEQFF	TGTGCCAGCAGCTCGGGACTAGTTTCGAATGAGCAGTTCTTC
TRBJ2-1	NA	TRBV5-1	TRBD2	CASSLSGRAEGEQFF	TGCGCCAGCAGCTTGAGCGGGAGGGCCGAGGGTGAGCAGTTCTTC
TRBJ2-2	few	TRBV29-1	NA	CSVEDRPTGELFF	TGCAGCGTTGAAGATCGACCCACCGGGGAGCTGTTTTTT
TRBJ2-5	NA	TRBV2	NA	CASSVSRGQETQYF	TGTGCCAGCAGTGTTTCTAGGGGTCAAGAGACCCAGTACTTC
TRBJ2-2	NA	TRBV4-2	NA	CASSTRYLSNTGELFF	TGTGCCAGCAGCACCCGATACCTGAGCAACACCGGGGAGCTGTTTTTT
TRBJ1-4	few	TRBV28	NA	CASSPPVRKLFF	TGTGCCAGCAGTCCCCCTGTCCGGAAACTGTTTTTT
TRBJ2-5	NA	TRBV18	NA	CASSLDSGETQYF	TGTGCCAGCTCACTGGACTCTGGGGAGACCCAGTACTTC
TRBJ1-5	NA	TRBV19	NA	CASSIRGLDNQPQHF	TGTGCCAGTAGTATAAGAGGGTTGGATAATCAGCCCCAGCATTTT
TRBJ2-7	NA	TRBV14	TRBD2	CATALAGSGEQYF	TGTGCCACCGCACTAGCGGGGTCTGGAGAGCAGTACTTC
TRBJ2-5	NA	TRBV4-1	TRBD2	CASSQDPSGTQYQETQYF	TGCGCCAGCAGCCAAGACCCTAGCGGGACCCAGTACCAAGAGACCCAGTACTTC
TRBJ2-2	once	TRBV29-1	NA	CSVDRASGELFF	TGCAGCGTTGATAGGGCGTCCGGGGAGCTGTTTTTT
TRBJ2-7	NA	TRBV13	TRBD2	CASSSIAGRHEQYF	TGTGCCAGCAGCTCAATAGCGGGAAGGCACGAGCAGTACTTC
TRBJ1-1	few	TRBV5-4	NA	CASSLWGAGTEAFF	TGTGCCAGCAGCTTGTGGGGAGCGGGCACTGAAGCTTTCTTT
TRBJ1-1	NA	TRBV11-2	NA	CASSLDTDGEAFF	TGTGCCAGCAGCTTAGACACGGACGGGGAAGCTTTCTTT
TRBJ1-5	NA	TRBV6-6	NA	CASSVPDSSNQPQHF	TGTGCCAGCAGTGTACCCGACAGTAGCAATCAGCCCCAGCATTTT
TRBJ2-3	NA	TRBV7-9	TRBD2	CAAAGGPPTSTDTQYF	TGTGCCGCCGCGGGAGGGCCACCTACTAGCACAGATACGCAGTATTTT
TRBJ1-5	few	TRBV6-5	NA	CASKAEGGNQPQHF	TGTGCCAGCAAGGCGGAGGGAGGGAATCAGCCCCAGCATTTT
TRBJ1-3	NA	TRBV27	NA	CASSLRGNLYERKRNTIYF	TGTGCCAGCAGTTTACGGGGAAACCTATACGAGAGAAAAAGAAACACCATATATTTT